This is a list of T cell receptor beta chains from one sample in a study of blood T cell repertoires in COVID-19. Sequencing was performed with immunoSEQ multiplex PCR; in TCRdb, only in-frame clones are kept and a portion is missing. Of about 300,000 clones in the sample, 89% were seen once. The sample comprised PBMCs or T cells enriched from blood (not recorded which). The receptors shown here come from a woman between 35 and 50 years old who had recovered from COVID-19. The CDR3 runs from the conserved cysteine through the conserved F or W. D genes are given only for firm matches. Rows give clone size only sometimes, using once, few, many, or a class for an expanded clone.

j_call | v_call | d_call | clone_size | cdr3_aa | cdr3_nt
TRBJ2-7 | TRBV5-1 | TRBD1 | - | CASSPGQDYEQYF | TGCGCCAGCAGCCCTGGACAGGACTACGAGCAGTACTTC
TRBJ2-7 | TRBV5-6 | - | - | CASSSGSGYEQYF | TGTGCCAGCAGCTCCGGCAGCGGGTACGAGCAGTACTTC
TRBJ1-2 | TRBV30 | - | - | CAWSVLDYGYTF | TGTGCCTGGAGTGTACTCGACTATGGCTACACCTTC
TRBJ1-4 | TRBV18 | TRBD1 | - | CASSPGTGHNEKLFF | TGTGCCAGCTCACCCGGGACAGGCCATAATGAAAAACTGTTTTTT
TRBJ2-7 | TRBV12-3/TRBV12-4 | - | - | CASSLFRVHEQYF | TGTGCCAGCAGTTTATTCAGGGTCCACGAGCAGTACTTC
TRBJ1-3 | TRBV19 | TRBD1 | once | CASSLRQGSKGNTIYF | TGTGCCAGTAGTCTCAGACAGGGGTCGAAAGGAAACACCATATATTTT
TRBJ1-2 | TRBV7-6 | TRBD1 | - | CASSLSQGGFYGYTF | TGTGCCAGCAGCTTAAGCCAGGGGGGTTTCTATGGCTACACCTTC
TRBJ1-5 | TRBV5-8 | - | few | CASSLAGSGQPQHF | TGTGCCAGCAGCTTGGCCGGGTCGGGGCAGCCCCAGCATTTT
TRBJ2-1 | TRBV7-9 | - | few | CASSFLIEQFF | TGTGCCAGCAGCTTTTTAATTGAGCAGTTCTTC
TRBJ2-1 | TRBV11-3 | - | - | CASSSGGPVGLYNEQFF | TGTGCCAGCAGCTCCGGTGGTCCGGTCGGTCTGTACAATGAGCAGTTCTTC
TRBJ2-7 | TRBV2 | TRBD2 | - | CASSRGSAGGPLEQYF | TGTGCCAGCAGCCGGGGGTCCGCGGGGGGCCCTTTGGAGCAGTACTTC
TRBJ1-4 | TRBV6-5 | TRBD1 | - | CASSYLPGGGEKLFF | TGTGCCAGCAGTTACCTGCCAGGGGGTGGTGAAAAACTGTTTTTT
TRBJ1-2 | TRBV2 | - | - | CASSVTGHGYTF | TGTGCCAGCAGTGTCACAGGGCATGGCTACACCTTC
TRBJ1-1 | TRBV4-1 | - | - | CASSQVRVTEAFF | TGCGCCAGCAGCCAAGTACGGGTAACTGAAGCTTTCTTT
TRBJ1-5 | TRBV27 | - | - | CASSLRAGSNQPQHF | TGTGCCAGCAGTTTGAGGGCAGGTAGCAATCAGCCCCAGCATTTT
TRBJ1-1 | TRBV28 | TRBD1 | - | CASSPGTAQIEAFF | TGTGCCAGCAGCCCGGGGACAGCACAAATTGAAGCTTTCTTT
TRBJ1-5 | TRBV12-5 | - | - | CASGSPEQGPSNQPQHF | TGTGCTAGTGGTTCTCCCGAACAGGGACCTAGCAATCAGCCCCAGCATTTT
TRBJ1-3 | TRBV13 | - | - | CASSLDISSGNTIYF | TGTGCCAGCAGCCTAGACATCAGCTCTGGAAACACCATATATTTT
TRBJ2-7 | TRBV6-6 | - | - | CASSDPRGSAYEQYF | TGTGCCAGCAGCGACCCCAGAGGGTCCGCGTACGAGCAGTACTTC
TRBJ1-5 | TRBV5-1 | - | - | CASSLAPGSSNQPQHF | TGCGCCAGCAGCTTGGCACCCGGGAGTAGCAATCAGCCCCAGCATTTT
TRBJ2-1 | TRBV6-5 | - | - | CASSYEGREQFF | TGTGCCAGCAGTTACGAGGGCAGAGAGCAGTTCTTC
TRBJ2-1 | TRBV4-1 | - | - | CASSQDSPAGTRSYNEQFF | TGCGCCAGCAGCCAAGACTCGCCCGCCGGGACACGATCCTACAATGAGCAGTTCTTC
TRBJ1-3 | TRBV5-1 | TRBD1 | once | CASSFGTDGNTIYF | TGCGCCAGCAGCTTTGGGACAGATGGAAACACCATATATTTT
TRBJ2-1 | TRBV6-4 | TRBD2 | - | CASSVDSGGYNEQFF | TGTGCCAGCAGTGTGGATAGCGGGGGGTACAATGAGCAGTTCTTC
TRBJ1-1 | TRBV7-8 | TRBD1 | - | CASVHSRIDRANTEAFF | TGTGCCAGCGTGCACTCCCGAATCGACAGGGCGAACACTGAAGCTTTCTTT
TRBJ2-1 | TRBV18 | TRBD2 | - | CASSPLRGSSYNEQFF | TGTGCCAGCTCACCCCTCCGCGGGAGCTCCTACAATGAGCAGTTCTTC
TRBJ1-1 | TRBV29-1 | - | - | CSADRDTNTEAFF | TGCAGCGCAGACCGGGACACGAACACTGAAGCTTTCTTT
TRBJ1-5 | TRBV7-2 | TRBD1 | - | CASSLGRDRNQPQHF | TGTGCCAGCAGCTTAGGACGGGACAGAAATCAGCCCCAGCATTTT
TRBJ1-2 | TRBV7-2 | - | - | CASSGDSYGYTF | TGTGCCAGCAGCGGCGACAGCTATGGCTACACCTTC
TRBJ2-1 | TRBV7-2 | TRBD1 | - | CASSFRDRKNEQFF | TGTGCCAGCAGCTTCCGGGACAGAAAGAATGAGCAGTTCTTC
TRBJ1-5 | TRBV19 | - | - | CASGGGQPQHF | TGTGCTTCCGGGGGGGGTCAGCCCCAGCATTTT
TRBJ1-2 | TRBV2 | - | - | CASRPDRNYGYTF | TGTGCCAGCAGGCCGGACAGAAACTATGGCTACACCTTC
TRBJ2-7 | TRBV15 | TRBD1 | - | CATSIDRGPYEQYF | TGTGCCACCAGCATTGACAGGGGGCCTTACGAGCAGTACTTC
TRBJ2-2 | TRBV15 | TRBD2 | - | CATSRGLAGTGELFF | TGTGCCACCAGCAGAGGACTAGCGGGGACCGGGGAGCTGTTTTTT
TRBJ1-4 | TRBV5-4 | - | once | CASSRRDTYRGEKLFF | TGTGCCAGCAGCCGCCGAGACACCTACCGGGGTGAAAAACTGTTTTTT
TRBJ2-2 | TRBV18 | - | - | CASSPRLPEAGELFF | TGTGCCAGCTCACCACGCCTTCCGGAGGCCGGGGAGCTGTTTTTT
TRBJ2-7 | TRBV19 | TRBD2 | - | CASSILGGRTDEQYF | TGTGCCAGTAGTATCTTAGGCGGGAGAACCGACGAGCAGTACTTC
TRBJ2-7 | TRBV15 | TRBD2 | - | CATSPGRGLSYEQYF | TGTGCCACCAGCCCCGGGAGGGGCCTCTCCTACGAGCAGTACTTC
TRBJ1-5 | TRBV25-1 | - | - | CASSEFLGGPQHF | TGTGCCAGCAGTGAATTTTTGGGGGGGCCCCAGCATTTT
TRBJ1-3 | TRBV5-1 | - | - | CASSLSTGSGNTIYF | TGCGCCAGCAGCTTAAGCACAGGGTCTGGAAACACCATATATTTT
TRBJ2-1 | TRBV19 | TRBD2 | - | CASSVTSGNEQFF | TGTGCCAGTAGTGTGACTAGCGGGAATGAGCAGTTCTTC
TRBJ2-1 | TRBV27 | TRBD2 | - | CASSGLAGEQFF | TGTGCCAGCAGTGGACTAGCGGGGGAGCAGTTCTTC